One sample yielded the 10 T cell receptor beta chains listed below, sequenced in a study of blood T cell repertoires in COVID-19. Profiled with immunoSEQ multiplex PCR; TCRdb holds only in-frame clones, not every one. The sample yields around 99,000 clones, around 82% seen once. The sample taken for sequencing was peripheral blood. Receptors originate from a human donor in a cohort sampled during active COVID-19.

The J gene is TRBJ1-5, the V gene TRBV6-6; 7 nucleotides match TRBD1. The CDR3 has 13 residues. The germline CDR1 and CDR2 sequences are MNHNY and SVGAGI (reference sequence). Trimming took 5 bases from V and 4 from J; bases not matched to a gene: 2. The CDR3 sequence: CASSIQGNQPQHF. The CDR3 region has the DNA TGTGCCAGCAGTATACAGGGGAATCAGCCCCAGCATTTT.

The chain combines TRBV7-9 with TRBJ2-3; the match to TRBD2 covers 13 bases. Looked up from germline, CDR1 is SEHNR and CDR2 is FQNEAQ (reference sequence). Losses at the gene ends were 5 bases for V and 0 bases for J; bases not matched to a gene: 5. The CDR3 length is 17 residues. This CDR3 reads CASSQGLAGTSTDTQYF. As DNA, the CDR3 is TGTGCCAGCAGCCAGGGACTAGCGGGAACTAGCACAGATACGCAGTATTTT.

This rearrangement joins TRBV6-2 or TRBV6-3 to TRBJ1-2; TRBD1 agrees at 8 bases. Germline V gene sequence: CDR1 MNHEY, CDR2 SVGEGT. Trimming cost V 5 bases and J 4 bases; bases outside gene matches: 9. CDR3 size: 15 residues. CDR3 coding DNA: TGTGCCAGCAGTCAAAACTGGGACAGGTCCTATGGCTACACCTTC. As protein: CASSQNWDRSYGYTF.

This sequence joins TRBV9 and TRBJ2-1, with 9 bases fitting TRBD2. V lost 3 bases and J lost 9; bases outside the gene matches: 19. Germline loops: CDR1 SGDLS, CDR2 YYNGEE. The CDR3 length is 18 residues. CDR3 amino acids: CASSDSSPWAGGPGEQFF. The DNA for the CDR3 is TGTGCCAGCAGCGACTCCTCTCCCTGGGCGGGAGGGCCCGGTGAGCAGTTCTTC.

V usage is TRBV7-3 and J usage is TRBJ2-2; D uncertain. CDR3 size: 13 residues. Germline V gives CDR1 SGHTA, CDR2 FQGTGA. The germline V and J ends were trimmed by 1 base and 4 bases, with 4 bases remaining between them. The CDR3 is CASSLRGTGELFF. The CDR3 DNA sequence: TGTGCCAGCAGCTTAAGAGGCACCGGGGAGCTGTTTTTT.

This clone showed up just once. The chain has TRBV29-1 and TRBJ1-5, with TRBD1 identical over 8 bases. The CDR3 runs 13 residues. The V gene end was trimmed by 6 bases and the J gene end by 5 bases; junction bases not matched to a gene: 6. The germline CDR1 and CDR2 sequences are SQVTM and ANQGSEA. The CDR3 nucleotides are TGCAGCGTGAACACAGGGGGTGATCAGCCCCAGCATTTT. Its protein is CSVNTGGDQPQHF.

CDR3 nucleotide sequence: TGTGCCTGGAGTGACGCGGGAGGACAGTCCTACGAGCAGTACTTC. Amino acid sequence: CAWSDAGGQSYEQYF. This rearrangement joins TRBV30 to TRBJ2-7, with 8 nucleotides matching TRBD2. V lost 1 base to trimming and J lost 1 base; unmatched junction nucleotides: 6. From germline, CDR1 is GTSNPN and CDR2 SVGIG (reference sequence). This CDR3 has 15 amino acids.

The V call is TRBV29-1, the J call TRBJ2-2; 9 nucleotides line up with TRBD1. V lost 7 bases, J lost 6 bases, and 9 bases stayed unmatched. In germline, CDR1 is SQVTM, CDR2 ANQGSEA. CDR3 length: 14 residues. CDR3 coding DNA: TGCAGCGGCTCCGGGACAGGGACCCCCGGGGAGCTGTTTTTT. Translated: CSGSGTGTPGELFF.

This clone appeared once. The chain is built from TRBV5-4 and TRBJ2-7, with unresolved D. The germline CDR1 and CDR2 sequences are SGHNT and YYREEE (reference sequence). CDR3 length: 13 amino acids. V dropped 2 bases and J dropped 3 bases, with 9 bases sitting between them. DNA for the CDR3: TGTGCCAGCAGCTTCCCCACGAGCTACGAGCAGTACTTC. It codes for CASSFPTSYEQYF. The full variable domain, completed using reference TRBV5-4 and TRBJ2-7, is ETGVTQSPTHLIKTRGQQVTLRCSSQSGHNTVSWYQQALGQGPQFIFQYYREEENGRGNFPPRFSGLQFPNYSSELNVNALELDDSALYLCASSFPTSYEQYFGPGTRLTVT.

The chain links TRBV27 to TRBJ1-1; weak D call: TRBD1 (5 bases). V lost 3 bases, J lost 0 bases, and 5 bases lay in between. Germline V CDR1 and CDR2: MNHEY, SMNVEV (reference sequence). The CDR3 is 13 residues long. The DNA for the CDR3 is TGTGCCAGCAGTTTGGGGCTGAACACTGAAGCTTTCTTT. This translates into CASSLGLNTEAFF.